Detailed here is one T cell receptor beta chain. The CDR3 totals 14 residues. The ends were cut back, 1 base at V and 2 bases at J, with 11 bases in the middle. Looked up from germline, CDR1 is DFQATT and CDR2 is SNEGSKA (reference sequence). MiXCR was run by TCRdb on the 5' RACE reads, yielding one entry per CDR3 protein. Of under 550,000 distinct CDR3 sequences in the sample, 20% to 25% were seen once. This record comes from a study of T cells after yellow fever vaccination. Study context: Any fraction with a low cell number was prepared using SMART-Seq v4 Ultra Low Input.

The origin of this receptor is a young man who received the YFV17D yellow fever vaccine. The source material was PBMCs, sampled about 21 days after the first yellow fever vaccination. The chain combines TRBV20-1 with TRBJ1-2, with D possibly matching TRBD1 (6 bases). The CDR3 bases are TGCAGTGCTAGAGGAGCACAGGGAAACTATGGCTACACCTTC. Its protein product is CSARGAQGNYGYTF.